These T cell receptor beta chains were read from a single sample in a study of shared clonotypes between healthy human individuals. Generated by immunoSEQ multiplex PCR, the TCRdb table keeps only in-frame clones and is missing some. The sample holds around 1.5 million clones, 95% to 99% seen once. The specimen sequenced was naive CD4+ T cells sorted from blood. The receptors were sampled from a man aged 30-40 years in good health. The CDR3 runs from the conserved cysteine through the conserved F or W. D genes are given only for firm matches. Clone size is stated in some rows and not others, as once, few, many or a class when expanded.

TRBJ1-2 . . TRBV2 CASSEQRGHGYTF TGTGCCAGCAGTGAACAGAGGGGCCATGGCTACACCTTC
TRBJ1-3 . . TRBV4-3 CASSQDNRYSGNTIYF TGCGCCAGCAGCCAAGATAACAGGTACTCTGGAAACACCATATATTTT
TRBJ2-5 . TRBD2 TRBV7-8 CASSLIKAGGPGTQYF TGTGCCAGCAGCCTAATCAAAGCGGGAGGGCCCGGCACCCAGTACTTC
TRBJ2-2 . . TRBV5-1 CASSFGGGRNTGELFF TGCGCCAGCAGCTTTGGGGGCGGGCGTAACACCGGGGAGCTGTTTTTT
TRBJ1-5 . . TRBV29-1 CSVERGNQPQHF TGCAGCGTTGAGAGGGGAAACCAGCCCCAGCATTTT
TRBJ2-7 . . TRBV7-9 CASSLILREQYF TGTGCCAGCAGCTTAATCCTTCGAGAGCAGTACTTC
TRBJ2-1 . . TRBV6-6 CASSLRGFGEQFF TGTGCCAGCAGCCTTCGGGGGTTCGGCGAGCAGTTCTTC
TRBJ2-2 . . TRBV7-2 CASSLAAVGGTGELFF TGTGCCAGCAGCTTAGCTGCAGTGGGTGGCACCGGGGAGCTGTTTTTT
TRBJ2-2 . . TRBV2 CASRPGTTNTGELFF TGTGCCAGCAGACCCGGGACGACGAACACCGGGGAGCTGTTTTTT
TRBJ2-1 once TRBD2 TRBV7-2 CASIRTSGRLNEQFF TGTGCCAGCATCCGGACTAGCGGGAGGCTCAATGAGCAGTTCTTC
TRBJ1-1 . . TRBV30 CALGDGGSTEAFF TGTGCTCTAGGGGACGGGGGAAGCACTGAAGCTTTCTTT
TRBJ2-3 . . TRBV19 CASTLGSPTDTQYF TGTGCCAGTACCCTGGGGAGCCCCACAGATACGCAGTATTTT
TRBJ2-7 . TRBD1 TRBV27 CASSPRTGGTYEQYF TGTGCCAGCAGCCCCCGGACAGGGGGAACCTACGAGCAGTACTTC
TRBJ2-3 . TRBD2 TRBV10-3 CAISRKLAGVIDTQYF TGTGCCATCAGTAGAAAACTAGCGGGAGTAATAGATACGCAGTATTTT
TRBJ2-1 once TRBD2 TRBV7-3 CASSYGLAGAYNEQFF TGTGCCAGCAGTTACGGTCTAGCGGGAGCTTACAATGAGCAGTTCTTC
TRBJ2-2 . . TRBV27 CASSYRGGTGELFF TGTGCCAGCAGTTACAGGGGGGGCACCGGGGAGCTGTTTTTT
TRBJ2-7 . . TRBV2 CASRFRGLLPYEQYF TGTGCCAGCCGGTTTCGGGGGCTGCTCCCTTACGAGCAGTACTTC
TRBJ1-5 . . TRBV10-1 CASSGGSPNQPQHF TGCGCCAGCAGTGGAGGGTCACCAAATCAGCCCCAGCATTTT
TRBJ2-1 . . TRBV10-1 CASSSGSSYNEQFF TGCGCCAGCAGTAGCGGATCCTCCTACAATGAGCAGTTCTTC
TRBJ2-1 . TRBD2 TRBV9 CASSVEAGRSNEQFF TGTGCCAGCAGCGTAGAAGCGGGAAGGTCCAATGAGCAGTTCTTC
TRBJ2-5 . . TRBV5-1 CASSPEMRQETQYF TGCGCCAGCAGCCCCGAGATGAGGCAAGAGACCCAGTACTTC
TRBJ1-1 . . TRBV21-1 CASSNGTPGSGTANTEAFF TGTGCCAGCAGCAACGGTACCCCAGGGTCCGGGACGGCGAACACTGAAGCTTTCTTT
TRBJ2-1 . TRBD2 TRBV9 CASSVASGNGREQFF TGTGCCAGCAGCGTAGCTAGCGGGAACGGTAGAGAGCAGTTCTTC
TRBJ2-2 . TRBD1 TRBV6-1 CASSIRTGNTGELFF TGTGCCAGCAGTATTCGGACAGGGAACACCGGGGAGCTGTTTTTT
TRBJ1-2 . . TRBV5-8 CASRNSRDDGNYGYTF TGTGCGAGCCGGAATTCTAGGGATGACGGCAACTATGGCTACACCTTC
TRBJ2-2 . . TRBV18 CASPPNPVQNTGELFF TGTGCCAGCCCCCCCAATCCAGTCCAGAACACCGGGGAGCTGTTTTTT
TRBJ2-2 . TRBD2 TRBV5-1 CASSLLTSGNTGELFF TGCGCCAGCAGCTTGCTCACTAGCGGGAACACCGGGGAGCTGTTTTTT
TRBJ2-1 . TRBD2 TRBV10-1 CASSEAGASYNEQFF TGCGCCAGCAGTGAAGCGGGAGCCTCCTACAATGAGCAGTTCTTC
TRBJ1-1 . . TRBV10-1 CASSEKQGTEAFF TGCGCCAGCAGTGAGAAGCAGGGTACTGAAGCTTTCTTT
TRBJ2-7 . . TRBV28 CASRGRAYEQYF TGTGCCAGCCGTGGCAGAGCCTACGAGCAGTACTTC
TRBJ1-2 . . TRBV7-2 CASSTQGLPYGYTF TGTGCCAGCAGCACGCAGGGGCTCCCCTATGGCTACACCTTC
TRBJ2-1 . TRBD2 TRBV7-2 CASSIRTRDYEQFF TGTGCCAGCAGCATCCGGACTAGAGATTACGAGCAGTTCTTC
TRBJ1-2 . . TRBV5-1 CASSPTNGMGGYTF TGCGCCAGCAGCCCTACGAACGGTATGGGCGGCTACACCTTC